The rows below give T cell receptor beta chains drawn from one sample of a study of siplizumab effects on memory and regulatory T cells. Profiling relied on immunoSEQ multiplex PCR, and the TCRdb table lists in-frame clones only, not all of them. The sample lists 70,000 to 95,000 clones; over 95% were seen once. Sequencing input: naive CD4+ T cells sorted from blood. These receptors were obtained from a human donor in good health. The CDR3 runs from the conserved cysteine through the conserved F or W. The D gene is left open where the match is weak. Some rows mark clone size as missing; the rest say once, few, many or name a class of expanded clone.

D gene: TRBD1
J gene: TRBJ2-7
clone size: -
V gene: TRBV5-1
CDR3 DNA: TGCGCCAGCAGCCCGACCGGGACAGGGGCCTACGAGCAGTACTTC
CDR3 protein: CASSPTGTGAYEQYF

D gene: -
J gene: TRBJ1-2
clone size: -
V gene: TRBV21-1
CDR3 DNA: TGTGCCAGCAGCAAGGTGATGTTAGCTAACTATGGCTACACCTTC
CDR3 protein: CASSKVMLANYGYTF

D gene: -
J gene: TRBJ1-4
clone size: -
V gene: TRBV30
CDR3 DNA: TGTGCCTGGGGTCAGGGTGCGAGTAACGAAAAACTGTTTTTT
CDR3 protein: CAWGQGASNEKLFF

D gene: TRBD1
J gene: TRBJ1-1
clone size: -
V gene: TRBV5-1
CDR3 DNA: TGCGCCAGCAGCTTGACCCCACAGGGGACGAACACTGAAGCTTTCTTT
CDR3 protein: CASSLTPQGTNTEAFF

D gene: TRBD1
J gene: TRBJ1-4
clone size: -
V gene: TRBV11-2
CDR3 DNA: TGTGCCAGCAGCCGACAGGGTTCCTCAACTAATGAAAAACTGTTTTTT
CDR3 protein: CASSRQGSSTNEKLFF

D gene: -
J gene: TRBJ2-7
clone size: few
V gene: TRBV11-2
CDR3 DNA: TGTGCCAGCAGCTTAGAGGCGTCCAGGGGTCCCTACGAGCAGTACTTC
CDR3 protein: CASSLEASRGPYEQYF

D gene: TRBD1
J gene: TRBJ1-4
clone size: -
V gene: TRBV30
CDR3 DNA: TGTGCCTGGAGGGGGGACAGGACTGAAAAACTGTTTTTT
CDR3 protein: CAWRGDRTEKLFF

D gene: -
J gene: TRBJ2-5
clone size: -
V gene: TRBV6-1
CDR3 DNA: TGTGCCAGCAGCCCCGGACTACTCTACCAAGAGACCCAGTACTTC
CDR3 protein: CASSPGLLYQETQYF

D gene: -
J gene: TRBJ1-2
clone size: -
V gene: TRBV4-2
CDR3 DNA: TGTGCCAGCAGCCAAGATCAGGAGCCGAGAAACTATGGCTACACCTTC
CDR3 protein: CASSQDQEPRNYGYTF

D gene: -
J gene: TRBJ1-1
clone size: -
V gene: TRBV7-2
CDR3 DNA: TGTGCCAGCAGCTCGCGAGGACGGGCTGAAGCTTTCTTT
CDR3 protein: CASSSRGRAEAFF

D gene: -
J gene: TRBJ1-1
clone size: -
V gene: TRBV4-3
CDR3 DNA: TGCGCCAGCAGCCAAGAATTTACGGCGGGAGGGAACACTGAAGCTTTCTTT
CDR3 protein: CASSQEFTAGGNTEAFF

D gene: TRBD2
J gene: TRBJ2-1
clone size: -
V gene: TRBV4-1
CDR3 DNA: TGCGCCAGCTCGGGGCTAGCGGGACCCGAGCAGTTCTTC
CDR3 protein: CASSGLAGPEQFF

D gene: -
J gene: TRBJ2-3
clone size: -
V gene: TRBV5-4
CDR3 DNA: TGTGCCAGCAGCGTAAGTTCCCCAGATACGCAGTATTTT
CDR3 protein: CASSVSSPDTQYF

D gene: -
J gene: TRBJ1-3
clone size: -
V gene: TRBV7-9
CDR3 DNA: TGTGCCAGCAGCTTATCCGGGGTAGGAAACACCATATATTTT
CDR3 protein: CASSLSGVGNTIYF

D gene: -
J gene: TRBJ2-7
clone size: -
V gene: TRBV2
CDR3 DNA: TGTGCCAGCAGTAGGGGGGACCTGCAGTACTTC
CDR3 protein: CASSRGDLQYF

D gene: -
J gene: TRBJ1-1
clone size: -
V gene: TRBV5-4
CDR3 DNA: TGTGCCAGCAGCTTGGTTGATGGCGGCACTGAAGCTTTCTTT
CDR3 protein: CASSLVDGGTEAFF

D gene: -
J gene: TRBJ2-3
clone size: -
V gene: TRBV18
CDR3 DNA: TGTGCCAGCTCACCACCGGGGGGTCTCAGCACAGATACGCAGTATTTT
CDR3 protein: CASSPPGGLSTDTQYF

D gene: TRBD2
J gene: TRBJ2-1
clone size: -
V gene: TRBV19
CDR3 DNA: TGTGCCAGTAGTATTCGGGGGGGCTATGAGCAGTTCTTC
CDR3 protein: CASSIRGGYEQFF

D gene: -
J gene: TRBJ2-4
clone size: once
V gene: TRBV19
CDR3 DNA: TGTGCCAGTAGTATCCCGGGGGCAGGTAGGGACATTCAGTACTTC
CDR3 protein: CASSIPGAGRDIQYF

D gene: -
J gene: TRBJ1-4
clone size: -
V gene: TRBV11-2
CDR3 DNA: TGTGCCAGCAGCTTAGGGGGAGCGAATAATGAAAAACTGTTTTTT
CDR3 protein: CASSLGGANNEKLFF

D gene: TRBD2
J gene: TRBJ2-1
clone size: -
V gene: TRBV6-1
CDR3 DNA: TGTGCCAGCAGCTCACTAGCGGGGTACAATGAGCAGTTCTTC
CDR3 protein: CASSSLAGYNEQFF

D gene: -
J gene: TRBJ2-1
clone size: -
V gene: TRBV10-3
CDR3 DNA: TGTGCCACTAGGGGGGGTGGCGCAGGCAATGAGCAGTTCTTC
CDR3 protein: CATRGGGAGNEQFF